The clone carrying this T cell receptor (beta chain) was observed a handful of times. Its antigen remains unidentified. The data are from a study of beta chain features in type 1 diabetes. General observations from the study: Within patients, naive, central memory and Treg TCRB repertoires seemed more similar than within healthy donors. Cells that show high TCR expression could be over-represented by cDNA sequencing. In every one of the four CD4+ subsets, TCRB CDR3s were moderately but significantly shorter in Type 1 diabetes patients.

Expressed TCRB transcripts were sequenced, since all the RNA that had been isolated was reverse transcribed. The protocol was immunoSEQ multiplex PCR, while the TCRdb copy is restricted to in-frame clones and leaves out a portion. The sample carries about 210,000 clones, 11% recorded once. Sorting that relied on CD45RO/CCR7/CD25/CD127/CD95/CD27 yielded CD4+ naive, central memory, regulatory and stem cell-like memory cells. The sequenced sample consisted of central memory CD4+ T cells from blood. This TCR came from a man aged 18 to 35 in good health.

The CDR3 here is CAWSATSAFNEQFF. CDR3 bases: TGTGCCTGGAGTGCTACTAGCGCCTTTAATGAGCAGTTCTTC. The genes are TRBV30 and TRBJ2-1; 7 bases map to TRBD2. The CDR3 is made up of 14 amino acids. The V gene end was trimmed by 1 base and the J gene end by 7 bases; junction bases not matched to a gene: 7. From germline, CDR1 is GTSNPN and CDR2 SVGIG (reference sequence).